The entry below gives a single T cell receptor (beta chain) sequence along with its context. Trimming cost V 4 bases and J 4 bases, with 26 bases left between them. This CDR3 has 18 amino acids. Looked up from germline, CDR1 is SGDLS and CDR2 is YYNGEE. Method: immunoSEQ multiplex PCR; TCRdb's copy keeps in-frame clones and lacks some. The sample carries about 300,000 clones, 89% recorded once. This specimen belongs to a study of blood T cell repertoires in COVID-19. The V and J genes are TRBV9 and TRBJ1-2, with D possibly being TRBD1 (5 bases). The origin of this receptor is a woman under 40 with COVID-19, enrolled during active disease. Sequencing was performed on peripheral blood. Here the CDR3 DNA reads TGTGCCAGCAGCTCCCTAGGCTGGAGGGGACCTAGAGGCTATGGCTACACCTTC. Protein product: CASSSLGWRGPRGYGYTF.